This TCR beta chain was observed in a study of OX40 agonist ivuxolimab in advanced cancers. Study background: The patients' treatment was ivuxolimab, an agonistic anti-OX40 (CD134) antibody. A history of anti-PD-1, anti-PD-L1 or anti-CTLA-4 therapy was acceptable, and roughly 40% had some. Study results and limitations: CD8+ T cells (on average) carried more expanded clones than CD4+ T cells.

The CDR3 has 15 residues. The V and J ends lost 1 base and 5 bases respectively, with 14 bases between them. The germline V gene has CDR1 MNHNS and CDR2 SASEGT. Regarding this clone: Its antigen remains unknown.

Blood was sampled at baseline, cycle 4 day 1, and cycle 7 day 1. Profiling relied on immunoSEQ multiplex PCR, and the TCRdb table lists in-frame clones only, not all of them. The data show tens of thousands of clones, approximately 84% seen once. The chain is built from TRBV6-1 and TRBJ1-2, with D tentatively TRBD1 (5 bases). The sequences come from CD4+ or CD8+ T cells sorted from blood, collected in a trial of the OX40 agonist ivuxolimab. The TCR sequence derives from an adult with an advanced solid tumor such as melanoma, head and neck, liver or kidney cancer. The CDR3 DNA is TGTGCCAGCAGTGAAGGTCCCTGGACAAGATATGGCTACACCTTC. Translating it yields CASSEGPWTRYGYTF.